This T cell receptor beta chain was recovered during a study of blood T cell repertoires in COVID-19. Across the whole study: Samples of COVID-19 (acute and convalescent) were obtained from the United States, Italy and Spain. T cells, B-cell-depleted T cells, or PBMCs provided the cDNA or gDNA that served as material.

This CDR3 contains 13 residues. Germline CDR1 MDHEN, CDR2 SYDVKM. V lost 6 bases to trimming and J lost 3 bases, with 9 bases between them. Generated by immunoSEQ multiplex PCR, the TCRdb table keeps only in-frame clones and is missing some. This table has under 250,000 clones, about 82% appearing once. The sample holds one count of this clone. Residents of approximately 25 US areas, aged about 18 to 95 years, made up the participants. Self-reported history from a screening survey and questionnaire set each donor's cohort. J is TRBJ1-5 and V is TRBV28, with D perhaps matching TRBD1 (5 bases). The clonotype originates from a woman in her forties or fifties with acute COVID-19. The sample consisted of PBMCs or T cells enriched from blood (not recorded which). CDR3 loop: CASRSGYNQPQHF. Here the CDR3 DNA reads TGTGCCAGCAGATCAGGGTACAATCAGCCCCAGCATTTT. Using reference TRBV28 and TRBJ1-5 for the parts outside the CDR3, the full variable domain is DVKVTQSSRYLVKRTGEKVFLECVQDMDHENMFWYRQDPGLGLRLIYFSYDVKMKEKGDIPEGYSVSREKKERFSLILESASTNQTSMYLCASRSGYNQPQHFGDGTRLSIL.